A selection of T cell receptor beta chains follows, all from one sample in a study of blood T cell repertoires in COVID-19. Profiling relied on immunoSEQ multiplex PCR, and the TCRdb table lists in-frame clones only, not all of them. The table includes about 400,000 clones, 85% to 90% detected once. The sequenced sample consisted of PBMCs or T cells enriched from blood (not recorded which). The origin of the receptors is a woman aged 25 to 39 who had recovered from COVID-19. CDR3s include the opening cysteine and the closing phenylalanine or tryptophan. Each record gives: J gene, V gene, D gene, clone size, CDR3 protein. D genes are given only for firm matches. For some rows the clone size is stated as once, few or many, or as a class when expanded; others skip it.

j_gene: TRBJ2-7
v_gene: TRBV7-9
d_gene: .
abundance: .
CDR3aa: CASSSRQTSYEQYF

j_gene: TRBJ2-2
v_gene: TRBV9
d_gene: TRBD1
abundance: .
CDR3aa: CASSARDRVTGELFF

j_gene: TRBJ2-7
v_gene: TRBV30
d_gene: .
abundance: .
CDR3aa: CAWSKSTYEQYF

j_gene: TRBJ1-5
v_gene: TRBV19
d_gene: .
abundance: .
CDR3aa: CASRDSLGNQPQHF

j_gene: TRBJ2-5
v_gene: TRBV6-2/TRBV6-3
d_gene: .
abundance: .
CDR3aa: CASSGGETQYF

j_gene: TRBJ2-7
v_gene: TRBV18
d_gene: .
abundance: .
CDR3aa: CASSPRTVYEQYF

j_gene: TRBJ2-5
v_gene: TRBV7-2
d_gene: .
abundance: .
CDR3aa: CASSLLAGQETQYF

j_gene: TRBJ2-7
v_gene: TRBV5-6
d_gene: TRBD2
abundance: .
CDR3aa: CASSPYTSGGSYEQYF

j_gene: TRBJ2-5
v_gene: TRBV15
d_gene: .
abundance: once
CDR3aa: CATSSPRDFQETQYF

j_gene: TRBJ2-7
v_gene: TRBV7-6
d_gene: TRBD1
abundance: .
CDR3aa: CASSAGQGDPYEQYF

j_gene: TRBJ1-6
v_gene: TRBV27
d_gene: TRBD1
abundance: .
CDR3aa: CASSLSVTGGGRSPLHF

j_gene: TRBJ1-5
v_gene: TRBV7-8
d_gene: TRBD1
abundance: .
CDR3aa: CASSSPLQGVAQHF

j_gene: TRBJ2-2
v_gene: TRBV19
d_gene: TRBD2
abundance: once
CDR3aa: CASSTTSGGAGTGELFF

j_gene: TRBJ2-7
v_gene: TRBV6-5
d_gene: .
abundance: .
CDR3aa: CASARAYEQYF

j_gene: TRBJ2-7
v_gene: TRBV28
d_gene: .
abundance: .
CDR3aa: CASSDATVRSYPF

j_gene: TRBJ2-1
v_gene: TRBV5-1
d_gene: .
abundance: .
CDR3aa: CASSLDTYNEQFF

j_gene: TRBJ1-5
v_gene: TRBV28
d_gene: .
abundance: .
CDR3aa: CASRGGRNQPQHF

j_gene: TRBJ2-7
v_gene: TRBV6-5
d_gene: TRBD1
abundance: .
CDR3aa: CASPKGTGGYEQYF

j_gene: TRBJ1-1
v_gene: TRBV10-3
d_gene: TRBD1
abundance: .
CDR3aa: CAISRGEDTEAFF

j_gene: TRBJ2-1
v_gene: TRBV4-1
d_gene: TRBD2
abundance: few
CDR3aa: CASSQEGASGRSYNEQFF

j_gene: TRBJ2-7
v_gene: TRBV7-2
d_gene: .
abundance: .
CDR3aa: CASSLEGAGVSYEQYF

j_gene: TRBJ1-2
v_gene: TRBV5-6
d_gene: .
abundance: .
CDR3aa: CASSLVSGVRGYTF

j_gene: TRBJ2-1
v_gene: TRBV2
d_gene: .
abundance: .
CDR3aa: CASSVRADLSYNEQFF

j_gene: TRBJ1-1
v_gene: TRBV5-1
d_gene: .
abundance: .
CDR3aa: CASSLELFTEAFF

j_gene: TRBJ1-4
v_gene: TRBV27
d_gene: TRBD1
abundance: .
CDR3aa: CASSLGTGWNEKLFF

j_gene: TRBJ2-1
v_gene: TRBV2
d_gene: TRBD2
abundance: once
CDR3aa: CASRQSGLAGGEQFF

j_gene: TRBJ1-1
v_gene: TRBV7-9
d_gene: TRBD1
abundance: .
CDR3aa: CASSSRTGSLNTEAFF

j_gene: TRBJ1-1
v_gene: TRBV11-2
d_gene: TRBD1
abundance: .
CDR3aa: CASIRQGRGMNTEAFF

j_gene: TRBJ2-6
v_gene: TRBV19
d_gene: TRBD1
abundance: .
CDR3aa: CASTGQGATGANVLTF

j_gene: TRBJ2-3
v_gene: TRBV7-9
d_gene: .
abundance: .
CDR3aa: CASRKRTARNFSTQYF

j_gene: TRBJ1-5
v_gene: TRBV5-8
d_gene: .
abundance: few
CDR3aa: CASRPEEGRRNQPQHF

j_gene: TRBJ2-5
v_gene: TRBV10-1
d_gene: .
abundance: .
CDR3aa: CASSRTRGETQYF

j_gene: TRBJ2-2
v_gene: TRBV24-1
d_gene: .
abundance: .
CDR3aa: CATSDLRIGELFF

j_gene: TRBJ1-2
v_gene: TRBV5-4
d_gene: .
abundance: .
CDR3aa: CASSFEGAYGYTF

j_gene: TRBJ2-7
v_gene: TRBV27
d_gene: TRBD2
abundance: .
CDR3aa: CASSLREGPYEQYF

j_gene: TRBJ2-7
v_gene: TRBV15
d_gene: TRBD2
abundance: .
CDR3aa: CATSRDSGSEYEQYF

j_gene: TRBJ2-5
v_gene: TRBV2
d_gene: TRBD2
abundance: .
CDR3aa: CASSYQIRTSGIEETQYF

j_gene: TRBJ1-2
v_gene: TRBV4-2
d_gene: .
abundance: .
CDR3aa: CASSQGPRVPFYGYTF

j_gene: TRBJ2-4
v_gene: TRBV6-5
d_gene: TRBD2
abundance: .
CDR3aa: CASNSGRLNIQYF

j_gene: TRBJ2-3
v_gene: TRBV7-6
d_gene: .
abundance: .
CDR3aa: CASSLRLPGGTDTQYF

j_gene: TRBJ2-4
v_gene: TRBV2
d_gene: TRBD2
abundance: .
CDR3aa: CASSEGSSGRGDVIQYF

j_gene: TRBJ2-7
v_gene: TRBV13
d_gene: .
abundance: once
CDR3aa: CASSFYVAGASSEQYF

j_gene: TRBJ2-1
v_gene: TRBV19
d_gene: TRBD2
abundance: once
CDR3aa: CASSLRTRNNEQFF

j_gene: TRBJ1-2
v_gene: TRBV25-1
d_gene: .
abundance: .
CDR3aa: CASSETGAYGYTF

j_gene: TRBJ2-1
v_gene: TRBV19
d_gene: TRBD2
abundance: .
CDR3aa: CASSLLSGGAHEQFF

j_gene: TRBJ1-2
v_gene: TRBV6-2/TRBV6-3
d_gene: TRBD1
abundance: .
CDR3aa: CASSYPGTGLF

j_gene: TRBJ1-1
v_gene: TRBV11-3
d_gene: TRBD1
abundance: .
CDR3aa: CASSARQGSTEAFF

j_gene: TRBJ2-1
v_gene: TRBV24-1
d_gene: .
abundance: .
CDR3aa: CATSALANPSWNEQFF